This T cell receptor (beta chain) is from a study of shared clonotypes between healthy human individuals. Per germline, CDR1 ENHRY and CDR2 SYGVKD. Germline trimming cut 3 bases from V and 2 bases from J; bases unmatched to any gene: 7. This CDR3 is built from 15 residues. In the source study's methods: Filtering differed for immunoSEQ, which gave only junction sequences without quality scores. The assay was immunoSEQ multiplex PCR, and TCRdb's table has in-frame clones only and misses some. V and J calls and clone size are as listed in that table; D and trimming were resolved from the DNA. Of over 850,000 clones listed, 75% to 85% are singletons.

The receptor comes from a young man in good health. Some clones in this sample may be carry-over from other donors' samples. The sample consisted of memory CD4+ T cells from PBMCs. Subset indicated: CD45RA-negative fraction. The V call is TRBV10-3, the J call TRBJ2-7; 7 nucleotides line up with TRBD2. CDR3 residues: CAISDSLAVAYEQYF. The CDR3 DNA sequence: TGTGCCATCAGTGACTCGCTAGCGGTGGCCTACGAGCAGTACTTC.